One sample yielded the 22 T cell receptor beta chains listed below, sequenced in a study of blood T cell repertoires in COVID-19. The protocol was immunoSEQ multiplex PCR, while the TCRdb copy is restricted to in-frame clones and leaves out a portion. Seen here are some 150,000 clones, around 84% observed once, and the top ten hold about 14%. Sequenced input: peripheral blood. These receptors came from a woman in her 70s with COVID-19, enrolled during active disease.

This sequence joins TRBV18 and TRBJ2-1, with 7 nucleotides matching TRBD2. The CDR3 has 15 residues. Germline CDR1 KGHSH, CDR2 LQKENI. Trimming removed 0 bases from V and 7 bases from J; junction bases left unmatched: 6. The CDR3 protein is CASSPPSAGKNEQFF. The CDR3 DNA follows: TGTGCCAGCTCACCACCGTCAGCGGGAAAGAATGAGCAGTTCTTC. The variable domain in full, completed from reference TRBV18 and TRBJ2-1, reads NAGVMQNPRHLVRRRGQEARLRCSPMKGHSHVYWYRQLPEEGLKFMVYLQKENIIDESGMPKERFSAEFPKEGPSILRIQQVVRGDSAAYFCASSPPSAGKNEQFFGPGTRLTVL.

The CDR3 is CASSSGTGGSGANVLTF. DNA for the CDR3: TGTGCCAGCAGCTCCGGGACAGGGGGCTCTGGGGCCAACGTCCTGACTTTC. The chain has TRBV5-5 and TRBJ2-6, with 11 bases fitting TRBD1. The CDR3 runs 17 residues. Germline trimming cut 3 bases from V and 0 bases from J; bases unmatched to any gene: 2. The germline CDR1 and CDR2 sequences are SGHKS and YYEKEE (reference sequence).

The genes are TRBV19 and TRBJ2-7; D unclear. The CDR3 extends over 14 amino acids. Deletions cut 1 base from V and 0 bases from J, with 7 bases between. The germline CDR1 and CDR2 sequences are LNHDA and SQIVND (reference sequence). The CDR3 spells CASSIGSASYEQYF. The CDR3 DNA follows: TGTGCCAGTAGTATAGGCAGCGCCTCCTACGAGCAGTACTTC.

The chain joins TRBV2 to TRBJ1-4; the match to TRBD1 covers 7 bases. With V trimmed by 4 bases and J by 9 bases, 8 bases remained unmatched. The length of the CDR3 is 14 residues. Germline V gene sequence: CDR1 SNHLY, CDR2 FYNNEI. Written as DNA, the CDR3 is TGTGCCAGCAGTGTGAGTCAGGGGGTTAAAAAACTGTTTTTT. Residues: CASSVSQGVKKLFF. The variable domain in full, with the rest retrieved from reference TRBV2 and TRBJ1-4, is EPEVTQTPSHQVTQMGQEVILRCVPISNHLYFYWYRQILGQKVEFLVSFYNNEISEKSEIFDDQFSVERPDGSNFTLKIRSTKLEDSAMYFCASSVSQGVKKLFFGSGTQLSVL.

The V gene is TRBV19, the J gene TRBJ1-3, with D possibly being TRBD1 (6 bases). The V gene lost 7 bases and the J gene lost 3 bases, with 13 bases spanning the gap. The CDR3 runs 14 residues. Looked up from germline, CDR1 is LNHDA and CDR2 is SQIVND (reference sequence). CDR3 DNA: TGTGCCAGTAAATCACAGGGCCTTGGAAACACCATATATTTT. Translating it yields CASKSQGLGNTIYF.

The chain recombines TRBV7-8 with TRBJ1-5; the D gene is possibly TRBD1 (5 bases). V was clipped by 1 base and J by 5 bases, with 9 bases between them. The CDR3 runs to 14 residues. The V gene's germline CDR1 is SGHVS and CDR2 FQNEAQ. The CDR3 sequence is CASSLGTRDQPQHF. The CDR3 DNA sequence: TGTGCCAGCAGCTTAGGGACACGGGATCAGCCCCAGCATTTT. Combining the CDR3 with reference TRBV7-8 and TRBJ1-5 gives the whole variable domain GAGVSQSPRYKVAKRGQDVALRCDPISGHVSLFWYQQALGQGPEFLTYFQNEAQLDKSGLPSDRFFAERPEGSVSTLKIQRTQQEDSAVYLCASSLGTRDQPQHFGDGTRLSIL.

Regarding this clone: This sample also contains other DNA sequences that code for the same CDR3. The V and J genes are TRBV4-1 and TRBJ1-6; D unclear. V shed 0 bases and J shed 8 bases, with 5 bases lying between them. The germline gives CDR1 MGHRA, CDR2 YSYEKL. There are 13 residues in the CDR3. CDR3 protein: CASSQDRDSPLHF. The CDR3 DNA sequence: TGCGCCAGCAGCCAAGACCGCGATTCACCCCTCCACTTT.

V is TRBV5-1 and J is TRBJ2-1, with D maybe TRBD1 (7 bases). Germline CDR1 reads SGHRS; CDR2 reads YFSETQ. V lost 4 bases, J lost 4 bases, and 18 bases lay in between. CDR3 size: 16 residues. The CDR3 loop is CASSLLEGARYNEQFF. CDR3 sequence (DNA): TGCGCCAGCAGCCTCCTGGAGGGGGCGAGGTACAATGAGCAGTTCTTC.

The genes are TRBV7-9 and TRBJ2-3; D not certain. The CDR3 spans 12 residues. The V gene lost 4 bases and the J gene lost 2 bases, with 4 bases spanning the gap. The germline gives CDR1 SEHNR, CDR2 FQNEAQ (reference sequence). The CDR3 here is CASSSYTDTQYF. In nucleotides, the CDR3 is TGTGCCAGCAGCTCCTACACAGATACGCAGTATTTT.

The rearrangement links TRBV27 to TRBJ1-6; D remains unclear. Looked up from germline, CDR1 is MNHEY and CDR2 is SMNVEV (reference sequence). CDR3 length: 17 amino acids. Trimming stripped 5 bases from V and 9 bases from J, with 23 bases between. CDR3 amino acids: CASSPPEGARGISPLHF. The CDR3 bases are TGTGCCAGCAGTCCCCCCGAGGGAGCCCGGGGAATTTCACCCCTCCACTTT.

The genes are TRBV11-2 and TRBJ1-2; no reliable D call. The V and J ends lost 1 base and 4 bases respectively, with 7 bases between them. The CDR3 covers 13 residues. Germline CDR1 reads SGHAT; CDR2 reads FQNNGV. The chain's CDR3 is CASSLGALYGYTF. The CDR3 DNA follows: TGTGCCAGCAGCTTAGGGGCTCTCTATGGCTACACCTTC.

The chain joins TRBV9 to TRBJ2-6; D is undetermined. The ends were cut back, 4 bases at V and 7 bases at J, with 12 bases in the middle. This CDR3 region has 14 residues. In germline, CDR1 is SGDLS, CDR2 YYNGEE. The CDR3 DNA reads TGTGCCAGCAGCCCTCAGGCCGCCGCCAACGTCCTGACTTTC. Protein: CASSPQAAANVLTF.

This chain joins TRBV6-1 and TRBJ1-1, with D uncertain. The V end lost 2 bases, the J end lost 1 base, and 8 bases lay between the germline ends. CDR3 length: 14 amino acids. Germline CDR1 is MNHNS and CDR2 is SASEGT. The CDR3: CASSERGANTEAFF. The CDR3 bases are TGTGCCAGCAGTGAACGCGGAGCGAACACTGAAGCTTTCTTT.

This clone has more than one count but fewer than ten. The genes are TRBV5-1 and TRBJ1-1, with D possibly being TRBD1 (6 bases). This CDR3 is built from 17 residues. Trimming shortened V by 1 base and J by 0 bases, and 16 bases separated the two germline ends. Looked up from germline, CDR1 is SGHRS and CDR2 is YFSETQ. CDR3 DNA: TGCGCCAGCAGCTTGTTGGGGACACCCCACATGAACACTGAAGCTTTCTTT. As protein: CASSLLGTPHMNTEAFF.

The J gene is TRBJ2-3, the V gene TRBV7-3; the D gene is possibly TRBD2 (5 bases). The CDR3 covers 14 residues. Germline-derived CDR1 and CDR2 are SGHTA and FQGTGA. Trimming pared 5 bases from V and 4 bases from J, leaving 13 bases between. This chain's CDR3 is CASSPGLVPDTQYF. CDR3 in DNA: TGTGCCAGCAGCCCTGGACTCGTCCCAGATACGCAGTATTTT.

The chain carries TRBV15 and TRBJ2-3, with 7 bases lining up with TRBD2. The trim removed 0 bases at V and 1 base at J, leaving 7 bases unmatched. The germline V gene has CDR1 LNHNV and CDR2 YYDKDF (reference sequence). The CDR3 sequence is 17 residues long. The CDR3 sequence: CATSRDVLADRTDTQYF. CDR3 coding DNA: TGTGCCACCAGCAGAGATGTCCTAGCGGACCGCACAGATACGCAGTATTTT.

The chain is built from TRBV12-3 or TRBV12-4 and TRBJ2-7; D is unclear. The CDR3 contains 13 residues. Trimming pared 2 bases from V and 2 bases from J, leaving 7 bases between. The CDR3 protein is CASSLQSAYEQYF. CDR3 in DNA: TGTGCCAGCAGTTTACAGTCAGCCTACGAGCAGTACTTC.

The rearrangement uses TRBV24-1 and TRBJ1-1, with 8 bases aligning to TRBD1. V lost 4 bases, J lost 1 base, and 4 bases stayed unmatched. From germline, CDR1 is KGHDR and CDR2 SFDVKD. This CDR3 spans 15 amino acids. The CDR3 nucleotides are TGTGCCACCAGTGACGACAGGGGAGCGAACACTGAAGCTTTCTTT. Amino acid sequence: CATSDDRGANTEAFF.

The chain links TRBV30 to TRBJ1-4; D might be TRBD1 (5 bases). The CDR3 has 13 residues. CDR1 GTSNPN and CDR2 SVGIG come from the germline V gene (reference sequence). V shed 1 base and J shed 5 bases, with 8 bases lying between them. The CDR3 nucleotides read TGTGCCTGGAGTGAAGGGGTAAATGAAAAACTGTTTTTT. Its protein is CAWSEGVNEKLFF.

The chain has TRBV7-3 and TRBJ2-2; D is ambiguous. From germline, CDR1 is SGHTA and CDR2 FQGTGA. This CDR3 spans 12 amino acids. V lost 4 bases and J 7 bases, leaving 7 bases between the germline ends. CDR3 residues: CASSSRGGELFF. In nucleotides, the CDR3 is TGTGCCAGCAGCTCCAGAGGCGGGGAGCTGTTTTTT.

The chain joins TRBV4-2 to TRBJ2-3, with D perhaps TRBD2 (6 bases). Germline V gene data show CDR1 as LGHNA and CDR2 as YNFKEQ. This CDR3 has 14 residues. The ends were cut back, 3 bases at V and 2 bases at J, with 9 bases in the middle. The CDR3 DNA sequence: TGTGCCAGCAGCCAGGGACTCCTCACAGATACGCAGTATTTT. Protein product: CASSQGLLTDTQYF.

The rearrangement links TRBV5-1 to TRBJ2-2; D remains unclear. The CDR3 is made up of 15 amino acids. Between the trimmed V and J ends, which lost 0 bases and 3 bases, there was a span of 9 bases. Per germline, CDR1 SGHRS and CDR2 YFSETQ. The CDR3, as DNA: TGCGCCAGCAGCTTGGATCCAAATTACACCGGGGAGCTGTTTTTT. Translation gives CASSLDPNYTGELFF.